These T cell receptor beta chains were read from a single sample in a study of shared clonotypes between healthy human individuals. Assay used: immunoSEQ multiplex PCR; TCRdb lists only in-frame clones, some missing. Here the sample spans under 1 million clones, 90% to 97% being singletons. The sample taken for sequencing was naive CD8+ T cells sorted from blood. These receptors came from a man aged 30 to 39 in good health. CDR3s include the opening cysteine and the closing phenylalanine or tryptophan. The D gene is left open where the match is weak. Clone size is stated in some rows and not others, as once, few, many or a class when expanded.

D: NA; J: TRBJ2-2; V: TRBV7-9; size: NA; CDR3: CASSQHRVGTGELFF; DNA: TGTGCCAGCAGCCAGCACAGGGTAGGCACCGGGGAGCTGTTTTTT
D: TRBD1; J: TRBJ2-7; V: TRBV6-5; size: NA; CDR3: CASSRTGGYGEQYF; DNA: TGTGCCAGCAGTCGGACAGGAGGATATGGCGAGCAGTACTTC
D: TRBD1; J: TRBJ1-3; V: TRBV7-2; size: NA; CDR3: CASRPDRKPGNTIYF; DNA: TGTGCCAGCAGACCGGACAGGAAACCTGGAAACACCATATATTTT
D: NA; J: TRBJ2-7; V: TRBV13; size: NA; CDR3: CASSRGPDEQYF; DNA: TGTGCCAGCAGCCGGGGGCCGGACGAGCAGTACTTC
D: NA; J: TRBJ2-1; V: TRBV27; size: NA; CDR3: CASSLGRAYNEQFF; DNA: TGTGCCAGCAGTTTGGGTCGGGCCTACAATGAGCAGTTCTTC
D: TRBD2; J: TRBJ2-2; V: TRBV7-6; size: NA; CDR3: CASSLGREGNTGELFF; DNA: TGTGCCAGCAGCTTAGGGAGGGAGGGGAACACCGGGGAGCTGTTTTTT
D: NA; J: TRBJ2-3; V: TRBV27; size: NA; CDR3: CASSPNWERTEDTQYF; DNA: TGTGCCAGCAGCCCAAACTGGGAACGTACTGAAGATACGCAGTATTTT
D: TRBD1; J: TRBJ1-1; V: TRBV14; size: once; CDR3: CASSPLEGARTEAFF; DNA: TGTGCCAGCAGCCCTTTGGAGGGGGCCCGGACTGAAGCTTTCTTT
D: TRBD2; J: TRBJ2-1; V: TRBV23-1; size: NA; CDR3: CASSQSISGRYYDEQFF; DNA: TGCGCCAGCAGTCAATCTATTAGCGGGAGGTATTATGATGAGCAGTTCTTC
D: TRBD1; J: TRBJ2-7; V: TRBV29-1; size: NA; CDR3: CSVVSRQGYEQYF; DNA: TGCAGCGTTGTGTCTAGACAGGGGTACGAGCAGTACTTC
D: NA; J: TRBJ2-7; V: TRBV6-1; size: NA; CDR3: CASTASYGAYEQYF; DNA: TGTGCCAGCACCGCATCGTACGGGGCCTACGAGCAGTACTTC
D: NA; J: TRBJ2-1; V: TRBV29-1; size: NA; CDR3: CSVEDRRDNEQFF; DNA: TGCAGCGTTGAAGATCGCAGGGACAATGAGCAGTTCTTC
D: TRBD2; J: TRBJ2-5; V: TRBV27; size: NA; CDR3: CASSQVTSGRPGGETQYF; DNA: TGTGCCAGCAGTCAAGTGACTAGCGGGAGGCCAGGAGGAGAGACCCAGTACTTC
D: TRBD1; J: TRBJ2-7; V: TRBV4-3; size: NA; CDR3: CASSQDRNSYEQYF; DNA: TGCGCCAGCAGTCAGGACAGGAACTCCTACGAGCAGTACTTC
D: TRBD1; J: TRBJ1-5; V: TRBV6-5; size: NA; CDR3: CASSRDRGPNQPQHF; DNA: TGTGCCAGCAGTCGGGACAGGGGCCCCAATCAGCCCCAGCATTTT
D: NA; J: TRBJ1-2; V: TRBV27; size: NA; CDR3: CASRGAYGYTF; DNA: TGTGCCAGCCGGGGGGCTTATGGCTACACCTTC
D: NA; J: TRBJ2-1; V: TRBV7-6; size: NA; CDR3: CASSLPRGASDNNEQFF; DNA: TGTGCCAGCAGCCTCCCCCGGGGGGCTAGCGACAACAATGAGCAGTTCTTC
D: NA; J: TRBJ2-7; V: TRBV4-2; size: NA; CDR3: CASSLPGTTVYEQYF; DNA: TGTGCCAGCAGCCTCCCCGGGACCACGGTTTACGAGCAGTACTTC
D: TRBD1; J: TRBJ2-3; V: TRBV7-9; size: NA; CDR3: CASSVRGQAPVRDTQYF; DNA: TGTGCCAGCAGCGTTAGGGGACAGGCCCCGGTTCGAGATACGCAGTATTTT
D: NA; J: TRBJ2-5; V: TRBV10-3; size: NA; CDR3: CAISDSGVSETQYF; DNA: TGTGCCATCAGTGATTCAGGGGTTTCAGAGACCCAGTACTTC
D: NA; J: TRBJ2-3; V: TRBV7-9; size: NA; CDR3: CASSIYADTQYF; DNA: TGTGCCAGCAGCATCTATGCAGATACGCAGTATTTT
D: NA; J: TRBJ2-7; V: TRBV9; size: NA; CDR3: CASSVSDGTLHEQYF; DNA: TGTGCCAGCAGCGTATCCGACGGTACTCTCCACGAGCAGTACTTC
D: NA; J: TRBJ2-6; V: TRBV14; size: NA; CDR3: CASSQSPPGGANVLTF; DNA: TGTGCCAGCAGCCAAAGCCCTCCGGGGGGGGCCAACGTCCTGACTTTC
D: TRBD1; J: TRBJ1-2; V: TRBV4-1; size: NA; CDR3: CASSQDSQGADYGYTF; DNA: TGCGCCAGCAGCCAAGATTCGCAGGGGGCTGACTATGGCTACACCTTC
D: NA; J: TRBJ2-4; V: TRBV5-5; size: once; CDR3: CASSLVSPLGDF; DNA: TGTGCCAGCAGCTTGGTCTCTCCCCTCGGGGACTTC
D: TRBD2; J: TRBJ2-3; V: TRBV11-2; size: NA; CDR3: CASSLGTSGTDTQYF; DNA: TGTGCCAGCAGCTTAGGGACTAGCGGGACTGATACGCAGTATTTT
D: NA; J: TRBJ2-7; V: TRBV5-4; size: NA; CDR3: CASSLEISGEQYF; DNA: TGTGCCAGCAGCCTTGAAATTAGCGGCGAGCAGTACTTC
D: NA; J: TRBJ2-7; V: TRBV10-3; size: NA; CDR3: CAISEPGSAYEQYF; DNA: TGTGCCATCAGTGAGCCCGGGAGCGCCTACGAGCAGTACTTC
D: NA; J: TRBJ2-3; V: TRBV27; size: NA; CDR3: CASSFGYADTQYF; DNA: TGTGCCAGCAGTTTCGGGTATGCCGATACGCAGTATTTT
D: NA; J: TRBJ2-1; V: TRBV7-6; size: NA; CDR3: CASSLGKGLARKVVEQFF; DNA: TGTGCCAGCAGCTTGGGAAAGGGGCTAGCTCGGAAGGTTGTTGAGCAGTTCTTC
D: TRBD1; J: TRBJ2-7; V: TRBV6-6; size: NA; CDR3: CASCLSRQGHEQYF; DNA: TGTGCCAGCTGTTTGAGCCGACAGGGCCACGAGCAGTACTTC
D: NA; J: TRBJ2-7; V: TRBV7-9; size: NA; CDR3: CASSPTREQSSYEQYF; DNA: TGTGCCAGCAGCCCCACGAGGGAGCAAAGCTCCTACGAGCAGTACTTC
D: NA; J: TRBJ2-7; V: TRBV10-3; size: NA; CDR3: CAISESRNTYEQYF; DNA: TGTGCCATCAGTGAGTCGCGGAACACCTACGAGCAGTACTTC
D: TRBD1; J: TRBJ1-5; V: TRBV10-3; size: NA; CDR3: CAISEGGPNQPQHF; DNA: TGTGCCATCAGTGAAGGGGGCCCCAATCAGCCCCAGCATTTT
D: NA; J: TRBJ2-2; V: TRBV7-9; size: NA; CDR3: CASKRTGELFF; DNA: TGTGCCAGCAAGAGGACCGGGGAGCTGTTTTTT
D: NA; J: TRBJ1-4; V: TRBV5-4; size: NA; CDR3: CASSISPGESLGGLFF; DNA: TGTGCCAGCAGCATAAGTCCAGGGGAGTCCTTGGGGGGACTGTTTTTT
D: TRBD1; J: TRBJ2-3; V: TRBV5-4; size: NA; CDR3: CASSLGTGSDTQYF; DNA: TGTGCCAGCAGCTTGGGGACAGGGTCGGATACGCAGTATTTT
D: NA; J: TRBJ2-1; V: TRBV2; size: NA; CDR3: CASSERLLAGTSYNEQFF; DNA: TGTGCCAGCAGTGAAAGGTTGCTAGCTGGGACCTCCTACAATGAGCAGTTCTTC
D: TRBD1; J: TRBJ1-5; V: TRBV7-9; size: few; CDR3: CASSLGQGGQPQHF; DNA: TGTGCCAGCAGCTTGGGACAGGGGGGTCAGCCCCAGCATTTT
D: TRBD1; J: TRBJ1-2; V: TRBV30; size: NA; CDR3: CAWGTGGKGYGYTF; DNA: TGTGCCTGGGGTACAGGGGGCAAGGGCTATGGCTACACCTTC
D: TRBD1; J: TRBJ1-1; V: TRBV4-3; size: NA; CDR3: CASSRSRDRGTEAFF; DNA: TGCGCCAGCAGCCGCTCCCGGGACAGGGGTACTGAAGCTTTCTTT
D: TRBD2; J: TRBJ2-1; V: TRBV7-8; size: NA; CDR3: CASSLVAAGWDEQFF; DNA: TGTGCCAGCAGCTTAGTTGCAGCGGGGTGGGATGAGCAGTTCTTC
D: TRBD1; J: TRBJ1-1; V: TRBV28; size: NA; CDR3: CASRHPGTDLGNTEAFF; DNA: TGTGCCAGCAGGCACCCTGGGACAGACCTTGGGAACACTGAAGCTTTCTTT
D: NA; J: TRBJ1-1; V: TRBV5-1; size: once; CDR3: CASSLGQYTEAFF; DNA: TGCGCCAGCAGCTTGGGACAGTACACTGAAGCTTTCTTT
D: NA; J: TRBJ2-7; V: TRBV11-1; size: NA; CDR3: CASSLGPGTYEQYF; DNA: TGTGCCAGCAGCTTAGGACCAGGAACCTACGAGCAGTACTTC
D: TRBD1; J: TRBJ2-3; V: TRBV13; size: once; CDR3: CASSGRDRGPTQYF; DNA: TGTGCCAGCAGCGGCCGGGACAGGGGTCCTACGCAGTATTTT
D: TRBD2; J: TRBJ2-1; V: TRBV7-6; size: NA; CDR3: CASSLATSGEQFF; DNA: TGTGCCAGCAGCTTAGCCACTAGCGGGGAGCAGTTCTTC
D: TRBD2; J: TRBJ2-7; V: TRBV7-9; size: NA; CDR3: CASSLLTGGPYEQYF; DNA: TGTGCCAGCAGCTTATTGACGGGGGGACCCTACGAGCAGTACTTC
D: TRBD1; J: TRBJ2-1; V: TRBV29-1; size: NA; CDR3: CSVPRTGRDEQFF; DNA: TGCAGCGTGCCTAGGACAGGGCGCGATGAGCAGTTCTTC
D: TRBD1; J: TRBJ2-5; V: TRBV10-2; size: NA; CDR3: CASSRVPGQGAFQETQYF; DNA: TGCGCCAGCAGCCGAGTCCCGGGACAGGGGGCCTTCCAAGAGACCCAGTACTTC
D: NA; J: TRBJ1-4; V: TRBV5-6; size: NA; CDR3: CASSLWTTNEKLFF; DNA: TGTGCCAGCAGCTTGTGGACAACTAATGAAAAACTGTTTTTT
D: NA; J: TRBJ2-7; V: TRBV7-9; size: NA; CDR3: CASSHLLALSRYEQYF; DNA: TGTGCCAGCAGCCACCTACTAGCCCTCTCGCGCTACGAGCAGTACTTC
D: TRBD1; J: TRBJ1-1; V: TRBV9; size: NA; CDR3: CASSRDRDEAFF; DNA: TGTGCCAGCAGCAGGGACAGGGATGAAGCTTTCTTT
D: NA; J: TRBJ2-3; V: TRBV13; size: NA; CDR3: CASSPKITDTQYF; DNA: TGTGCCAGCAGCCCGAAAATAACAGATACGCAGTATTTT
D: NA; J: TRBJ2-1; V: TRBV9; size: NA; CDR3: CASSVALGNEQFF; DNA: TGTGCCAGCAGCGTGGCCCTCGGCAATGAGCAGTTCTTC